The 10 T cell receptor beta chains reported below all come from one sample, sequenced in a study of blood T cell repertoires in COVID-19. Sequencing used immunoSEQ multiplex PCR; TCRdb keeps in-frame clones, though not all of them. The sample includes roughly 92,000 clones, 90% seen only once; the top ten take 4.5% to 5.5%. Sequenced input: peripheral blood. The receptor set was obtained from a man in his forties or fifties with acute or convalescent COVID-19.

V is TRBV15 and J is TRBJ2-4; 10 nucleotides agree with TRBD1. CDR1 is LNHNV and CDR2 is YYDKDF in the germline V gene (reference sequence). V dropped 0 bases and J dropped 3; count of bases not matched to a gene: 11. The CDR3 loop spans 19 amino acids. CDR3 nucleotide sequence: TGTGCCACCAGCAGAGATACCGGGACAGGGGATTTGGGCAAAAACATTCAGTACTTC. Translating it yields CATSRDTGTGDLGKNIQYF.

The chain links TRBV7-2 to TRBJ1-4; D may be TRBD1 (5 bases). CDR1 and CDR2 from the germline V gene are SGHTA and FQGNSA. Trimming left V 5 bases short and J 5 bases short, with 15 bases between. There are 15 residues in the CDR3. CDR3 residues: CASSPGGGRNEKLFF. The CDR3 DNA reads as TGTGCCAGCAGCCCCGGGGGAGGGAGGAATGAAAAACTGTTTTTT.

In DNA, the CDR3 is TGTGCCAGCAGAGGGACAGGGGGAAAGTACGAGCAGTACTTC. Protein: CASRGTGGKYEQYF. The chain combines TRBV28 with TRBJ2-7; 11 bases are a match to TRBD1. Trimming took 6 bases from V and 4 from J; bases not matched to a gene: 5. CDR1 is MDHEN and CDR2 is SYDVKM in the germline V gene. The CDR3 length is 14 residues.

This clone was recorded once. The chain links TRBV3-1 (or the pseudogene TRBV3-2) to TRBJ2-2; D ambiguous. The ends were cut back, 1 base at V and 0 bases at J, with 9 bases in the middle. Germline V gene sequence: CDR1 LGHDT, CDR2 YNNKEL (reference sequence). This CDR3 has 16 residues. The CDR3 sequence: CASSQVTPANTGELFF. DNA for the CDR3: TGTGCCAGCAGCCAAGTTACTCCGGCGAACACCGGGGAGCTGTTTTTT.

The rearrangement joins TRBV5-1 to TRBJ2-2, with TRBD1 matching 9 bases. The CDR3 runs 15 residues. In germline, CDR1 is SGHRS, CDR2 YFSETQ. V trimming: 3 bases; J trimming: 1 base; junction bases outside the gene matches: 1. The CDR3 nucleotides read TGCGCCAGCAGCTCGGGACAGGGGAACACCGGGGAGCTGTTTTTT. Translating gives CASSSGQGNTGELFF. The full variable domain, its missing parts supplied by reference TRBV5-1 and TRBJ2-2, is KAGVTQTPRYLIKTRGQQVTLSCSPISGHRSVSWYQQTPGQGLQFLFEYFSETQRNKGNFPGRFSGRQFSNSRSEMNVSTLELGDSALYLCASSSGQGNTGELFFGEGSRLTVL.

This clone was recorded once. The CDR3 here is CASSLSRVNTEAFF. In DNA form, the CDR3 reads TGTGCCAGCAGCTTATCTCGAGTGAACACTGAAGCTTTCTTT. The chain employs TRBV5-5 and TRBJ1-1; D remains ambiguous. Trimming removed 2 bases from V and 0 bases from J, with 8 bases in between. The CDR3 runs to 14 residues. From germline, CDR1 is SGHKS and CDR2 YYEKEE (reference sequence). The full variable domain, its missing parts supplied by reference TRBV5-5 and TRBJ1-1, is DAGVTQSPTHLIKTRGQQVTLRCSPISGHKSVSWYQQVLGQGPQFIFQYYEKEERGRGNFPDRFSARQFPNYSSELNVNALLLGDSALYLCASSLSRVNTEAFFGQGTRLTVV.

CDR3 DNA sequence: TGTGCCAGCAGCTCGGACAGGACCTCTGGAAACACCATATATTTT. Translated, it gives CASSSDRTSGNTIYF. This chain links TRBV5-4 with TRBJ1-3, with 7 bases identical to TRBD1. Trimming cost V 3 bases and J 0 bases; bases outside gene matches: 3. Germline V gene sequence: CDR1 SGHNT, CDR2 YYREEE (reference sequence). CDR3 length: 15 residues.

The V and J genes are TRBV10-3 and TRBJ2-1, with a tentative D call TRBD2 (5 bases). The CDR3 contains 13 residues. In germline, CDR1 is ENHRY, CDR2 SYGVKD. V was cut by 4 bases and J by 9 bases, with 13 bases left in between. The CDR3 loop reads CAISGGRLREQFF. CDR3 sequence (DNA): TGTGCCATCAGTGGGGGTCGACTACGTGAGCAGTTCTTC.

The chain is built from TRBV7-8 and TRBJ2-7, with TRBD1 matching 9 bases. CDR1 is SGHVS, CDR2 FQNEAQ, per germline. The CDR3 spans 17 residues. V lost 3 bases and J lost 0; bases outside the gene matches: 9. This chain's CDR3 is CASSFSRGQGNSYEQYF. The CDR3 region has the DNA TGTGCCAGCAGCTTTAGCAGGGGACAGGGAAACTCCTACGAGCAGTACTTC.

This clone showed up just once. CDR3 coding DNA: TGTGCCAGCATGGGACAGGGGTTCGGAAATCAGCCCCAGCATTTT. This gives the protein CASMGQGFGNQPQHF. V usage is TRBV2 and J usage is TRBJ1-5, with 10 bases fitting TRBD1. In germline, CDR1 is SNHLY, CDR2 FYNNEI. The J segment lost 4 bases and the V segment lost 7 bases, leaving 7 bases of the junction unmatched. CDR3 length: 15 residues. Full variable domain (rest looked up from reference TRBV2 and TRBJ1-5): EPEVTQTPSHQVTQMGQEVILRCVPISNHLYFYWYRQILGQKVEFLVSFYNNEISEKSEIFDDQFSVERPDGSNFTLKIRSTKLEDSAMYFCASMGQGFGNQPQHFGDGTRLSIL.